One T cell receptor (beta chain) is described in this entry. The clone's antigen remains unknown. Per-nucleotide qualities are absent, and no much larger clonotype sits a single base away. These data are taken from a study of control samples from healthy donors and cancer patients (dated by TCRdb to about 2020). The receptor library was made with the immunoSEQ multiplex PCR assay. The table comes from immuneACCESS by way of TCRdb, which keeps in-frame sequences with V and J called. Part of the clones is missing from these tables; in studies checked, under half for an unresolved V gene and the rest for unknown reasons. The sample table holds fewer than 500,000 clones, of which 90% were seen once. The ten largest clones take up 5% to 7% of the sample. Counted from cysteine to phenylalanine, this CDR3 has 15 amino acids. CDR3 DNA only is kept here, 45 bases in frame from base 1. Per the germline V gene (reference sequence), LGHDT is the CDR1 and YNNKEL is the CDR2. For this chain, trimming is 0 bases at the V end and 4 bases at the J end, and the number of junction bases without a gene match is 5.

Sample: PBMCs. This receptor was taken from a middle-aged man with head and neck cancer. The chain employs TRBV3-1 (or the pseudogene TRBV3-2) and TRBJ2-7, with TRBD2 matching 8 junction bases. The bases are TGTGCCAGCAGCCAAGATCGTACTAGCGGTTACGAGCAGTACTTC. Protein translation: CASSQDRTSGYEQYF.